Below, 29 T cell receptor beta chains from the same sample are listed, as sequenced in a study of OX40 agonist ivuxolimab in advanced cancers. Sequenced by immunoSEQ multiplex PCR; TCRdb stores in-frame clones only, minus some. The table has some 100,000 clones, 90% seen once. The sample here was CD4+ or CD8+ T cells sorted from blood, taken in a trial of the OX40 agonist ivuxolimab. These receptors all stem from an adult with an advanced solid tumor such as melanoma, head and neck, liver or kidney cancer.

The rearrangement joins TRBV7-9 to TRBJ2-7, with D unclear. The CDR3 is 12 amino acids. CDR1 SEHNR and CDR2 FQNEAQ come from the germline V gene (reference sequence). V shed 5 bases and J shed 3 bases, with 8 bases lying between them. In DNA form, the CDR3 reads TGTGCCAGCAGCCAGGACGGCTACGAGCAGTACTTC. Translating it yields CASSQDGYEQYF. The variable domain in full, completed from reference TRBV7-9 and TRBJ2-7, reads DTGVSQNPRHKITKRGQNVTFRCDPISEHNRLYWYRQTLGQGPEFLTYFQNEAQLEKSRLLSDRFSAERPKGSFSTLEIQRTEQGDSAMYLCASSQDGYEQYFGPGTRLTVT.

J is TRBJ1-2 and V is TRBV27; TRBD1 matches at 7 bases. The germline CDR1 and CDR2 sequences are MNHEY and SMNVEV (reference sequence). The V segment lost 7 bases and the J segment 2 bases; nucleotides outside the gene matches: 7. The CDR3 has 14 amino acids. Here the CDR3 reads CASTRTGLNYGYTF. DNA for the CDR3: TGTGCCAGCACGCGGACAGGACTAAACTATGGCTACACCTTC.

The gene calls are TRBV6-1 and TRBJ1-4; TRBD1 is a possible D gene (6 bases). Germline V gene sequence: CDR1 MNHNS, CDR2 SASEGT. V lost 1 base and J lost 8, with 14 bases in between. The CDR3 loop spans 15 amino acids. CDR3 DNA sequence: TGTGCCAGCAGTGAAGTTCCAGGGGTACGGGAAAAACTGTTTTTT. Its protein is CASSEVPGVREKLFF.

CDR3: CASSTSSTPTRHGYTF. CDR3 bases: TGTGCCAGCAGCACCAGTTCAACCCCGACCCGCCATGGCTACACCTTC. The chain uses TRBV7-2 and TRBJ1-2; D not resolved. Trimming took 5 bases from V and 6 from J, leaving 22 bases between them. CDR3 length: 16 amino acids. CDR1 and CDR2 from the germline V gene are SGHTA and FQGNSA.

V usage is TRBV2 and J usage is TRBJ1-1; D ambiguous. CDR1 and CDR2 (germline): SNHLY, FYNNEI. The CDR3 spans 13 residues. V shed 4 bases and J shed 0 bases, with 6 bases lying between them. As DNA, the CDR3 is TGTGCCAGCAGTGTGAGGATGAACACTGAAGCTTTCTTT. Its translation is CASSVRMNTEAFF.

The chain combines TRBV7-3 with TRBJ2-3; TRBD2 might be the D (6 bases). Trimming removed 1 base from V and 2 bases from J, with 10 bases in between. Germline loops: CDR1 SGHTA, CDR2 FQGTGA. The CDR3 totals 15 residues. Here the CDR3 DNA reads TGTGCCAGCAGCTTAATTGGCGGGAACACAGATACGCAGTATTTT. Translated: CASSLIGGNTDTQYF.

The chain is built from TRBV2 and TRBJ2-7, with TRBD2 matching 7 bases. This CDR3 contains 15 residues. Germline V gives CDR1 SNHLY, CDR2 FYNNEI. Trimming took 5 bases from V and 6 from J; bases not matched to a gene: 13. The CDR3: CASSNKGGSPAEQYF. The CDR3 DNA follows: TGTGCCAGCAGTAACAAAGGCGGGAGTCCGGCCGAGCAGTACTTC.

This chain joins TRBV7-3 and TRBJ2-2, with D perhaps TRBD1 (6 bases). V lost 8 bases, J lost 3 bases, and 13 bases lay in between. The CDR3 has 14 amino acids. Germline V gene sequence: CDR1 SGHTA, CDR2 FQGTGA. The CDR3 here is CASHPTGDTGELFF. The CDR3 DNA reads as TGTGCCAGCCACCCGACAGGAGACACCGGGGAGCTGTTTTTT.

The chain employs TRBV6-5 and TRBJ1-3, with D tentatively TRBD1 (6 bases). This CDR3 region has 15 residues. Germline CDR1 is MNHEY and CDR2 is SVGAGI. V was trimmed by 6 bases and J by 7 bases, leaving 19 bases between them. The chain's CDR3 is CASSLAQGPLNTIYF. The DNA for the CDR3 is TGTGCCAGCAGCCTCGCACAGGGACCCTTGAACACCATATATTTT.

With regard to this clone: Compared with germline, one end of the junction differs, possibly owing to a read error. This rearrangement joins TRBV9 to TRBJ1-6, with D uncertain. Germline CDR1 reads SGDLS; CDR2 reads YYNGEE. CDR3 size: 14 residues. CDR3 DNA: TGTGCCAGCAGCGTAGACACAGCGAATTCCCCCCTCCACTTT. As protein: CASSVDTANSPLHF.

DNA for the CDR3: TGTGCCAGCAGGGGACTAGCGGTCTTAAGCTCCTACGAGCAGTACTTC. It encodes CASRGLAVLSSYEQYF. J is TRBJ2-7 and V is TRBV2; 11 positions match TRBD2. The CDR3 runs 16 residues. V lost 6 bases to trimming and J lost 0 bases; unmatched junction nucleotides: 7. The germline V gene has CDR1 SNHLY and CDR2 FYNNEI.

CDR3 nucleotides: TGCGCCAGCAGCTTGGCGTCTGGAGGGGGAAAACTGTTTTTT. Translation: CASSLASGGGKLFF. V and J are TRBV5-1 and TRBJ1-4, with D possibly being TRBD1 (6 bases). The ends were cut back, 0 bases at V and 10 bases at J, with 13 bases in the middle. From germline, CDR1 is SGHRS and CDR2 YFSETQ. The CDR3 has 14 amino acids.

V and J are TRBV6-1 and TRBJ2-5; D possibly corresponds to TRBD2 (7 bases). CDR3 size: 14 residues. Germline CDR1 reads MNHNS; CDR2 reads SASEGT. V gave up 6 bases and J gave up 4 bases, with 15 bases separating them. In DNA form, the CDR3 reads TGTGCCAGCAGCCCCCAGGGGAGGGGAGAGACCCAGTACTTC. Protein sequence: CASSPQGRGETQYF.

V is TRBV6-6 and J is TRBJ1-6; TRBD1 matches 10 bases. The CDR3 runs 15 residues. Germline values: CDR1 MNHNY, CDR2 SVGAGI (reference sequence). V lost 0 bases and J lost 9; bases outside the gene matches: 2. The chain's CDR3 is CASSYSGTGVSPLHF. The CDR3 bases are TGTGCCAGCAGTTACTCAGGGACAGGGGTTTCACCCCTCCACTTT.

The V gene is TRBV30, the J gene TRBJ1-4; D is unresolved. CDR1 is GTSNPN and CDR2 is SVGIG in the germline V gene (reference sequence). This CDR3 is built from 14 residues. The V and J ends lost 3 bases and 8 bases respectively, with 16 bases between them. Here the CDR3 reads CAWRHSIQQEKLFF. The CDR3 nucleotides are TGTGCCTGGAGACACAGCATTCAACAGGAAAAACTGTTTTTT.

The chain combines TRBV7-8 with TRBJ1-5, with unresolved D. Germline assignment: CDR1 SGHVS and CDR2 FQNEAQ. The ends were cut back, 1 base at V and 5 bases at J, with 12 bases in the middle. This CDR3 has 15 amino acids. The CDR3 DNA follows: TGTGCCAGCAGCTTAGGACCTATGGGCGATCAGCCCCAGCATTTT. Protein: CASSLGPMGDQPQHF. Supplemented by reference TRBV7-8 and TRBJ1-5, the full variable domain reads GAGVSQSPRYKVAKRGQDVALRCDPISGHVSLFWYQQALGQGPEFLTYFQNEAQLDKSGLPSDRFFAERPEGSVSTLKIQRTQQEDSAVYLCASSLGPMGDQPQHFGDGTRLSIL.

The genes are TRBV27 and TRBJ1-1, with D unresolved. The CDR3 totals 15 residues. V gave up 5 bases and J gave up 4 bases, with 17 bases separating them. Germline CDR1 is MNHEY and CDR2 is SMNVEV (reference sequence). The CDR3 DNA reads TGTGCCAGCAGTCTCTTCTACCCTCTAAGCACTGAAGCTTTCTTT. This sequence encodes CASSLFYPLSTEAFF.

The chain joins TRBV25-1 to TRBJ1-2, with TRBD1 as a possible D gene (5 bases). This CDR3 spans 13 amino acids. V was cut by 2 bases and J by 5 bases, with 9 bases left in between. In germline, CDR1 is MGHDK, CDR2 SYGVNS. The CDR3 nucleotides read TGTGCCAGCAGTGAAAGTACAGGTTATGGCTACACCTTC. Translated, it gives CASSESTGYGYTF.

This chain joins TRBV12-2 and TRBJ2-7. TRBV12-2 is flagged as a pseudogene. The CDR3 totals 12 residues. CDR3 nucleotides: TGTGCAAGTCGCTTCGGCTTGATACGCCAGTACTTC. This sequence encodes CASRFGLIRQYF.

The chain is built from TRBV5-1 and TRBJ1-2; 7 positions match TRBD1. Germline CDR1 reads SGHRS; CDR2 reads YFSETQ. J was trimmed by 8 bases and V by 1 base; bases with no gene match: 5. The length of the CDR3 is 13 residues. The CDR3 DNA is TGCGCCAGCAGCTTGTGGCAGGGGGAAGGCTACACCTTC. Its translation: CASSLWQGEGYTF.

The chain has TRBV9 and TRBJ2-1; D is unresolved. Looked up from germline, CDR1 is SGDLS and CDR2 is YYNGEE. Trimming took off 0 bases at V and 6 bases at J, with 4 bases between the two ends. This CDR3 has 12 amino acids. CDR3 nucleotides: TGTGCCAGCAGCGTAGGAAGCAATGAGCAGTTCTTC. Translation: CASSVGSNEQFF. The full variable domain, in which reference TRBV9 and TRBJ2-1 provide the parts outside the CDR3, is DSGVTQTPKHLITATGQRVTLRCSPRSGDLSVYWYQQSLDQGLQFLIQYYNGEERAKGNILERFSAQQFPDLHSELNLSSLELGDSALYFCASSVGSNEQFFGPGTRLTVL.

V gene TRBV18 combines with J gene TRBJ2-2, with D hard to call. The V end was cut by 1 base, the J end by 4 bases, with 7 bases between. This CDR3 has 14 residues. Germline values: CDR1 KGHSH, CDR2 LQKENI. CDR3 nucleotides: TGTGCCAGCTCACCACTGGCCCGCACCGGGGAGCTGTTTTTT. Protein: CASSPLARTGELFF.

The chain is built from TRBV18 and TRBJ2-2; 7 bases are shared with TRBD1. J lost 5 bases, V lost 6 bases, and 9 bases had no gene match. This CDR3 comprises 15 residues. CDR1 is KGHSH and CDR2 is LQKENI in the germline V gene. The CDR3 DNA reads TGTGCCAGCTCGGTGAGACAGGGCCGAACCGGGGAGCTGTTTTTT. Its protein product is CASSVRQGRTGELFF. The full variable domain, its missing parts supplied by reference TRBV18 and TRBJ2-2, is NAGVMQNPRHLVRRRGQEARLRCSPMKGHSHVYWYRQLPEEGLKFMVYLQKENIIDESGMPKERFSAEFPKEGPSILRIQQVVRGDSAAYFCASSVRQGRTGELFFGEGSRLTVL.

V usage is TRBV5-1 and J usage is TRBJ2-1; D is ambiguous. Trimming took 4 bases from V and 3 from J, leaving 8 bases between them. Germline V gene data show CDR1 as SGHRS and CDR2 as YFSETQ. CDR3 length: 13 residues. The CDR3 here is CASSRENYNEQFF. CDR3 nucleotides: TGCGCCAGCAGCAGAGAAAACTACAATGAGCAGTTCTTC.

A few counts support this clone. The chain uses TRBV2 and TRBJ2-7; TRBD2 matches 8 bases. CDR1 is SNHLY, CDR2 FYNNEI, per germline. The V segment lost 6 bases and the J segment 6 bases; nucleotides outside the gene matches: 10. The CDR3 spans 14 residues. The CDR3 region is CASRERETSLEQYF. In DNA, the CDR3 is TGTGCCAGCAGAGAGCGGGAGACCTCCCTCGAGCAGTACTTC.

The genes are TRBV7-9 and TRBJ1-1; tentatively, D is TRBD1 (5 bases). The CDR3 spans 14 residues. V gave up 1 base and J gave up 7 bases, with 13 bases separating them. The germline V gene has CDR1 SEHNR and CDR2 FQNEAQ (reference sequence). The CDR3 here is CASSLVGTAGEAFF. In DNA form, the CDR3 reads TGTGCCAGCAGCTTAGTTGGGACGGCCGGTGAAGCTTTCTTT.

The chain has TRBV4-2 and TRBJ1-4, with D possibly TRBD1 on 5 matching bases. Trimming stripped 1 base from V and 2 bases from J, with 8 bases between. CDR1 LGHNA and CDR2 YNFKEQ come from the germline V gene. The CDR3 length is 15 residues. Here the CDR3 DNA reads TGTGCCAGCAGCCAAGCCGGGGGGACTAATGAAAAACTGTTTTTT. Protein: CASSQAGGTNEKLFF.

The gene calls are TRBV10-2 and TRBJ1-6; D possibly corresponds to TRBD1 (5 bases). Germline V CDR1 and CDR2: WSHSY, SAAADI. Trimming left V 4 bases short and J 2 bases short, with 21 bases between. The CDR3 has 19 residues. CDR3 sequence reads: CASSGSLAWGGTYNSPLHF. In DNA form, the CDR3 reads TGCGCCAGCAGTGGGTCCCTAGCCTGGGGGGGAACCTATAATTCACCCCTCCACTTT.

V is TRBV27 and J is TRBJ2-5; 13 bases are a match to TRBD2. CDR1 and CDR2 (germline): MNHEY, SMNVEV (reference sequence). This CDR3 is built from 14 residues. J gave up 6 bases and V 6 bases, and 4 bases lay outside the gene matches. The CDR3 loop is CASRGLAGSKTQYF. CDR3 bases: TGTGCCAGCAGGGGACTAGCGGGAAGCAAGACCCAGTACTTC.